One sample yielded the 2 T cell receptor beta chains listed below, sequenced in a study of cytomegalovirus exposure and HLA in healthy donors (dated by TCRdb to 2015 to 2018). Library method: the immunoSEQ multiplex PCR assay. The multiplex PCR relied on a mix of 60 forward primers for TCR Vbeta segments and 13 reverse primers for TCR Jbeta segments. As stored in TCRdb, this immuneACCESS dataset retains in-frame rearrangements with V and J assigned. A fraction of the clones does not appear; measured against another copy, unresolved V genes explain less than half of the discrepancy, and the remainder lacks a known reason. Across this sample there are around 120,000 clones, with around 83% seen only once. 1% of the sample is held by the ten biggest clonotypes. The sample taken for sequencing was PBMCs. Receptors originate from a human donor in good health.

In this sample, this clone turned up a few times. The chain is built from TRBV6-1 and TRBJ1-5; TRBD1 is a possible D gene (6 bases). The V and J ends lost 1 base and 2 bases respectively, with 12 bases between them. CDR3 length: 16 amino acids. CDR1 and CDR2 from the germline V gene are MNHNS and SASEGT. This CDR3 reads CASSEEQGVGNQPQHF. CDR3 in DNA: TGTGCCAGCAGTGAAGAACAGGGTGTAGGCAATCAGCCCCAGCATTTT.

This chain uses TRBV29-1 with TRBJ2-1; TRBD2 might be the D (5 bases). From germline, CDR1 is SQVTM and CDR2 ANQGSEA. There are 15 residues in the CDR3. V shed 6 bases and J shed 0 bases, with 15 bases lying between them. CDR3 DNA sequence: TGCAGCGTGACTACAAGGCTAAGCTCCTACAATGAGCAGTTCTTC. The encoded protein is CSVTTRLSSYNEQFF.